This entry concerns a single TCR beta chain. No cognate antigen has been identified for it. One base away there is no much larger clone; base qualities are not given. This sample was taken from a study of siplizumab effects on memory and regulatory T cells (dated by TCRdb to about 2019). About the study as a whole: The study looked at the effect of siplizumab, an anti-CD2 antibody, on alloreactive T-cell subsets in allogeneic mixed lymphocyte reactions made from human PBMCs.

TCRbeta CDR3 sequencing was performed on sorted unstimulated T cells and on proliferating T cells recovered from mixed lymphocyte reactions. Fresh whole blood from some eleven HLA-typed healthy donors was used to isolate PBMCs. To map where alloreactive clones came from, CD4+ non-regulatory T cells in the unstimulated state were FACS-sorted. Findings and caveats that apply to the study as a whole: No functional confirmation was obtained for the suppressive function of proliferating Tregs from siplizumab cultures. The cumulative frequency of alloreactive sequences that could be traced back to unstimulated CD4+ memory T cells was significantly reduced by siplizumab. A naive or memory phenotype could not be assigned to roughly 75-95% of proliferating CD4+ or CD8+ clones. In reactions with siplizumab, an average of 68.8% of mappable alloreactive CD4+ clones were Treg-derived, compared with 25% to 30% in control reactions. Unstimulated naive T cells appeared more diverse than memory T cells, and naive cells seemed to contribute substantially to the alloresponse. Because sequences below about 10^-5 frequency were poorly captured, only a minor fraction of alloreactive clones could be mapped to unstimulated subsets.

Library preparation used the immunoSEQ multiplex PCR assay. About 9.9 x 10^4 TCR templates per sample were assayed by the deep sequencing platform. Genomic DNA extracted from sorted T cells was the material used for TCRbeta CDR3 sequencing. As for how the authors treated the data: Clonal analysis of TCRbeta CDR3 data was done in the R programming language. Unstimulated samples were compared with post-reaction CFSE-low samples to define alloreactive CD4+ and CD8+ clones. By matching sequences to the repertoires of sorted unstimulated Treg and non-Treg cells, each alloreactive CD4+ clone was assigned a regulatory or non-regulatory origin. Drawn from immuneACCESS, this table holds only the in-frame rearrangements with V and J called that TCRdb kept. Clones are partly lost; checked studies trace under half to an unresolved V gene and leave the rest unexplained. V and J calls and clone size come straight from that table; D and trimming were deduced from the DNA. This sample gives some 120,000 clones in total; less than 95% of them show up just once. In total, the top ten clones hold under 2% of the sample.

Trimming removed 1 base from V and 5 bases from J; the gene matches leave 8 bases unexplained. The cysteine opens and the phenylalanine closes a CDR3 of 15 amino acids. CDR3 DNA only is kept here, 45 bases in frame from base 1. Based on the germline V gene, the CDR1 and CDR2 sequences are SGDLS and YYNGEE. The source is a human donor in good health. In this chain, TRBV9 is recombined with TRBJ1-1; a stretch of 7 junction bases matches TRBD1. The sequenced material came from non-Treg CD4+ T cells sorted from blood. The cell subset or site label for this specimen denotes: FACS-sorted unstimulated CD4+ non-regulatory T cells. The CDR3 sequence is CASSVTTGEKTEAFF. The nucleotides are TGTGCCAGCAGCGTAACTACAGGGGAGAAAACTGAAGCTTTCTTT. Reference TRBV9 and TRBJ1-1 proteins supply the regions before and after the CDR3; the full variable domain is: DSGVTQTPKHLITATGQRVTLRCSPRSGDLSVYWYQQSLDQGLQFLIQYYNGEERAKGNILERFSAQQFPDLHSELNLSSLELGDSALYFCASSVTTGEKTEAFFGQGTRLTVV.